What follows is one TCR beta chain and its context. This specimen comes from a study of blood T cell repertoires in COVID-19. Study at large: Italy, Spain and the United States were the sources of the convalescent and acute COVID-19 samples.

This CDR3 region has 16 residues. Trimming at V came to 0 bases and at J to 5 bases, leaving 6 bases not matched to a gene. In germline, CDR1 is SGHRS, CDR2 YFSETQ. In the source study's methods: For nucleated cells, counts were estimated from reference gene primer amplification. Sequenced by immunoSEQ multiplex PCR; TCRdb stores in-frame clones only, minus some. That table gives V, J and clone size, and the DNA gave D and trimming. The sample lists about 110,000 clones; 70% to 85% were seen once. Sequenced: peripheral blood. The TCR was taken from an older man with active or convalescent COVID-19. V and J are TRBV5-1 and TRBJ2-5; 11 bases fit TRBD2. The CDR3 DNA reads as TGCGCCAGCAGCTTGGGAGTAGCGGGGGGGCCTGAGACCCAGTACTTC. The encoded protein is CASSLGVAGGPETQYF.